This T cell receptor (beta chain) was retrieved from a study of blood T cell repertoires in COVID-19. Study context: Whether acute or convalescent, the COVID-19 samples came from the United States, Italy and Spain. From T cells, B-cell-depleted T cells, or PBMCs came the material, which was cDNA or gDNA.

As processed by the authors: From reference gene primer amplification, estimates of nucleated cell counts were derived. Some clones are missing from TCRdb's copy, which holds only in-frame ones; the method was immunoSEQ multiplex PCR. V and J calls and clone size are as listed in that table; D and trimming were resolved from the DNA. The top ten hold 16% of the sample, which has about 34,000 clones, approximately 80% seen once. Trimming cost V 5 bases and J 5 bases, with 13 bases left between them. CDR3 length equals 14 residues. Germline V gene lookup returns CDR1 MNHEY and CDR2 SVGEGT. The chain recombines TRBV6-2 or TRBV6-3 with TRBJ2-1; D unclear. The receptor's source is a human donor in a cohort sampled during active COVID-19. The sample comprised peripheral blood. CDR3 region: CASSPRSPHNEQFF. The CDR3 DNA follows: TGTGCCAGCAGTCCCCGGTCCCCCCACAATGAGCAGTTCTTC.